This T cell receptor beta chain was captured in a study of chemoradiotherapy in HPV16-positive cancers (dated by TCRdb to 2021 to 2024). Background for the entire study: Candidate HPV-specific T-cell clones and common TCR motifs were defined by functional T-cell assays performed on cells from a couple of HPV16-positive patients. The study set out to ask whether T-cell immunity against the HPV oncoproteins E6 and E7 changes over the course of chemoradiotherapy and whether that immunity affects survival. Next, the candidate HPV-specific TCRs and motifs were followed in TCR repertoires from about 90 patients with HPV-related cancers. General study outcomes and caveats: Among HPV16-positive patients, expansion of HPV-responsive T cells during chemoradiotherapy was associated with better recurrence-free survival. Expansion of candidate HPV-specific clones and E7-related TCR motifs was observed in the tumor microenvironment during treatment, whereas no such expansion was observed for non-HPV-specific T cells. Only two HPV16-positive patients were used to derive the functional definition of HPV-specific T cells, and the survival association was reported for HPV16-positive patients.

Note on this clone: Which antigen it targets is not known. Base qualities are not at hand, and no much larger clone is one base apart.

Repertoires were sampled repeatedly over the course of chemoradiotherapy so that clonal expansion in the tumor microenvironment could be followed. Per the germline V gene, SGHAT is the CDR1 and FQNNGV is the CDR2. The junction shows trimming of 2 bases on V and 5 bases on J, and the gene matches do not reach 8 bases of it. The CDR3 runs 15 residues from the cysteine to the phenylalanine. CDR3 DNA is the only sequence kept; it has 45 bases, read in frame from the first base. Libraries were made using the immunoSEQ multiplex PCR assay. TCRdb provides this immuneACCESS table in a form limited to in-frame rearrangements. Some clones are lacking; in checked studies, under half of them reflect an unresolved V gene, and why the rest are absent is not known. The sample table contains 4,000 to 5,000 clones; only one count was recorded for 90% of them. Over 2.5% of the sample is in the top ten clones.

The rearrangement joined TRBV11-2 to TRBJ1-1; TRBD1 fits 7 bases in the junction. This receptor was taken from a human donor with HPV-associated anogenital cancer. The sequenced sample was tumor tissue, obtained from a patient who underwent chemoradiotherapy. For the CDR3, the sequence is CASSLTGEQGTEAFF. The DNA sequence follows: TGTGCCAGCAGCTTAACGGGAGAACAGGGGACTGAAGCTTTCTTT.